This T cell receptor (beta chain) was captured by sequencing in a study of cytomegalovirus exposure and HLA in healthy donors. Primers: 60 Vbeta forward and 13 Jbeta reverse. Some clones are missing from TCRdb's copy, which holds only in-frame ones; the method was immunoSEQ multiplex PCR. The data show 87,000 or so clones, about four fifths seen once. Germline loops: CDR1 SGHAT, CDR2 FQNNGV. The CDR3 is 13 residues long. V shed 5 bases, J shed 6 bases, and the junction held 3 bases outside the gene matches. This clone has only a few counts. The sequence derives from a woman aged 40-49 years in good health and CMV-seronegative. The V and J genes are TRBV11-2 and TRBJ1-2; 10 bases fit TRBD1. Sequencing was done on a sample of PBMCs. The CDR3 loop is CASSKGTGDGYTF. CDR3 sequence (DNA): TGTGCCAGCAGCAAAGGGACAGGGGATGGCTACACCTTC.